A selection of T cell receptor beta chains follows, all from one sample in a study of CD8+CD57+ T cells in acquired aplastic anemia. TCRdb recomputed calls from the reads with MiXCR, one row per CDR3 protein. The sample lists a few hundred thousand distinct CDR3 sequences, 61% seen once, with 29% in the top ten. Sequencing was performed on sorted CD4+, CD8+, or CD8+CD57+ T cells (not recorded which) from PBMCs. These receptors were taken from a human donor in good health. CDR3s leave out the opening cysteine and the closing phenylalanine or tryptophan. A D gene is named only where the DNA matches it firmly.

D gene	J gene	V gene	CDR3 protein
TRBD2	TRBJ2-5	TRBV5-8	ASGAGAVETQY
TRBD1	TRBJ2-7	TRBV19	ASSIEPGQGAYEQY
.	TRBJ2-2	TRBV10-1	ASSDGVGGNTGELF
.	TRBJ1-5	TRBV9	ASSVGGGGNQPQH
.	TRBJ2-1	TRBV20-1	SARGGLNERSYNEQF
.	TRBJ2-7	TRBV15	ASARDTSYEQY
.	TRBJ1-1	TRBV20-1	SAIMNTEAF
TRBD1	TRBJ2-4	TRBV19	ASSIAGGGYIQY
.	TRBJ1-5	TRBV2	VSSQDGINQPQH
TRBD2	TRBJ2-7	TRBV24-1	TTSDPGRYYEQY
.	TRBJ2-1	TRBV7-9	ASSFLGSSYNEQF
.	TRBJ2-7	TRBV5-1	ASSDWGRDYEQY
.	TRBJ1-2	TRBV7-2	ASSLEGSLYGYT
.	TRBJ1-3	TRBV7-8	ASRRDHLNTIY
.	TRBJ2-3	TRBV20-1	SARDLDPVARNTQY
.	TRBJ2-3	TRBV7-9	ASSLGVTSTDTQY
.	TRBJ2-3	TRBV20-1	SARGVTTDTQY
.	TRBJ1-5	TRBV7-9	ASSFGNQPQH
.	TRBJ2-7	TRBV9	ASSGQKNEQY
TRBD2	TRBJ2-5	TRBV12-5	ASGSSGSETQY
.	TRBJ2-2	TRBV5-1	ASSFETNTGELF
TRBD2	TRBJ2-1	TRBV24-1	ATSETGTRQANEQF
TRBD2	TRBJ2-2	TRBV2	ASSESLLAGGLTGELF
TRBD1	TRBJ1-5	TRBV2	ASSADRGSNQPQH
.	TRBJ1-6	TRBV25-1	ASSSQGANNSPLH
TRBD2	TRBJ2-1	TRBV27	ASSPILTGLGYNEQF